This T cell receptor (beta chain) was retrieved from a study of blood T cell repertoires in COVID-19. Whole-study context: Donors in the United States, Italy and Spain gave samples during acute or convalescent COVID-19.

TCRdb's copy holds only in-frame clones and misses some; the assay was immunoSEQ multiplex PCR. The table lists roughly 220,000 clones, 85% to 90% of them singletons. V lost 4 bases, J lost 2 bases, and 3 bases lay in between. Germline values: CDR1 SGHRS, CDR2 YFSETQ. This CDR3 has 11 amino acids. Clinical history as reported by participants underpinned cohort assignment. Sequencing used PBMCs or T cells enriched from blood (not recorded which). The clonotype originates from a young man who had been exposed to COVID-19. The rearrangement uses TRBV5-1 and TRBJ1-1, with D hard to call. CDR3 sequence: CASSTNTEAFF. CDR3 coding DNA: TGCGCCAGCAGCACAAACACTGAAGCTTTCTTT. The whole variable domain, filled in from reference TRBV5-1 and TRBJ1-1, reads KAGVTQTPRYLIKTRGQQVTLSCSPISGHRSVSWYQQTPGQGLQFLFEYFSETQRNKGNFPGRFSGRQFSNSRSEMNVSTLELGDSALYLCASSTNTEAFFGQGTRLTVV.